This record looks at one T cell receptor (beta chain) sequence and its context. In its sample, this clone was seen many times. Its antigen target is currently unknown. No per-base quality is available; no much larger clone lies one base away. The CDR3 runs 12 residues from the cysteine to the phenylalanine. This entry keeps only the CDR3 DNA: 36 bases, framed from base 1. From a lookup of the germline V gene, CDR1 and CDR2 are ENHRY and SYGVKD. V loses 9 bases of germline sequence and J loses 0 bases, and the interval between the two ends is 6 bases. The data were obtained in a study of OX40 agonist ivuxolimab in advanced cancers. With regard to the full study: Ivuxolimab was a fully human IgG2 agonistic monoclonal antibody targeting the costimulatory receptor OX40 (CD134). Intravenous ivuxolimab was administered to patients every 2 weeks at six dose levels: 0.01, 0.1, 0.3, 1.5, 3 and 10 mg/kg. Patients were allowed to have had prior anti-PD-1, anti-PD-L1 or anti-CTLA-4 therapy, and approximately 37% of the dose-escalation patients had been treated with checkpoint inhibitors. Among the approximately 54 dose-escalation patients, around 20 had hepatocellular carcinoma, approximately 15 melanoma, 9 renal cell carcinoma and 9 head and neck cancer. The paper covers the monotherapy dose-escalation part of the phase I ivuxolimab trial, which included N ≈ 50 patients. The point of sequencing TCRbeta in the periphery was to test whether ivuxolimab changed TCR sequence diversity and drove clonal T-cell expansion. Partial responses were achieved by three dose-escalation patients, of whom one had hepatocellular carcinoma and two had cutaneous melanoma. In the dose-escalation cohort, over 65% of patients were male, and the mean age was roughly 60 years, with a range of about 23 to 80. Here is what the overall study found, with its caveats: At doses from 0.1 to 3.0 mg/kg, clonal expansion was seen in both CD4+ and CD8+ blood T cells between baseline and week 6. Antigen specificity was not determined for the clonally expanded peripheral T cells. Low levels of normalized T-cell clonal expansion were also seen in some patients who did not respond. Partial responders in the 0.1-3.0 mg/kg groups had among the lowest normalized peripheral clonal expansion, especially among CD8+ T cells. On average, CD8+ T cells showed more expanded clones than CD4+ T cells after ivuxolimab.

For sequencing of the TCRbeta CDR3 region, genomic DNA was extracted from the sorted cells. The immunoSEQ Assay was used for sequencing of TCRbeta CDR3 regions. Sourced from immuneACCESS, this table was stored by TCRdb with only in-frame sequences that have V and J called. A share of the clones is absent; for the studies checked, an unresolved V gene accounts for under half, and the remainder has no known explanation. The sample table lists roughly 66,000 clones, 75% to 85% of them with a count of one. The top ten clones comprise around 0.7% of the sample. The trial excluded patients who had a history of autoimmune disease or were on systemic immunosuppression. Peripheral blood for TCR sequencing was collected from all dose cohorts at baseline, on cycle 4 day 1, and on cycle 7 day 1. Samples came from an open-label, multicenter, first-in-human phase I dose-escalation trial of ivuxolimab. Adults with locally advanced or metastatic head and neck squamous cell, hepatocellular, melanoma or renal cell carcinoma were enrolled in the trial. CD4+ and CD8+ T cells were sorted separately from peripheral blood before TCR sequencing.

This chain joins TRBV10-3 to TRBJ1-5, with the D gene call left open. The sample in question was CD4+ or CD8+ T cells sorted from blood, obtained in a trial of the OX40 agonist ivuxolimab. The TCR was taken from an adult with an advanced solid tumor such as melanoma, head and neck, liver or kidney cancer. The DNA sequence is given as TGTGCCATAGGGATTAGCAATCAGCCCCAGCATTTT. Its product reads: CAIGISNQPQHF.